Below, 14 T cell receptor beta chains from the same sample are listed, as sequenced in a study of shared clonotypes between healthy human individuals. Measured with immunoSEQ multiplex PCR; TCRdb has only the in-frame clones, and not every one. Here the sample spans some 2,100,000 clones, 90% to 97% being singletons. Sequencing was carried out using naive CD4+ T cells sorted from blood. Regarding subset: CD45RA+ positively selected. Receptors were obtained from a man aged 18-30 years in good health.

V gene TRBV4-1 combines with J gene TRBJ1-4, with D possibly TRBD1 on 5 matching bases. The germline CDR1 and CDR2 sequences are MGHRA and YSYEKL. Between the trimmed V and J ends, which lost 2 bases and 8 bases, there was a span of 15 bases. The CDR3 runs 15 residues. CDR3 loop: CASSQPRDQTEKLFF. The CDR3 DNA follows: TGCGCCAGCAGCCAACCCCGGGACCAGACGGAAAAACTGTTTTTT.

The sample holds one count of this clone. The chain links TRBV30 to TRBJ2-1, with 7 bases lining up with TRBD1. The V and J ends lost 3 bases and 2 bases, in that order; junction bases with no gene match: 4. CDR1 GTSNPN and CDR2 SVGIG come from the germline V gene (reference sequence). The CDR3 totals 14 residues. CDR3 amino acids: CAWRLGGTYNEQFF. Here the CDR3 DNA reads TGTGCCTGGAGATTAGGGGGCACCTACAATGAGCAGTTCTTC.

The V call is TRBV30, the J call TRBJ1-6; D is uncertain. Germline CDR1 is GTSNPN and CDR2 is SVGIG (reference sequence). This CDR3 contains 15 residues. Trimming stripped 3 bases from V and 0 bases from J, with 9 bases between. CDR3 loop: CAWREGGSYNSPLHF. DNA of the CDR3: TGTGCCTGGAGGGAAGGAGGCTCCTATAATTCACCCCTCCACTTT.

This rearrangement joins TRBV10-3 to TRBJ1-1; D possibly corresponds to TRBD1 (6 bases). Trimming shortened V by 6 bases and J by 5 bases, and 13 bases separated the two germline ends. There are 13 residues in the CDR3. CDR1 and CDR2 from the germline V gene are ENHRY and SYGVKD. The CDR3 is CAISRAGATEAFF. The CDR3 coding sequence is TGTGCCATCAGCCGGGCAGGGGCTACTGAAGCTTTCTTT.

Regarding this clone: The sample has other DNA sequences that encode this CDR3 too. J is TRBJ2-7 and V is TRBV30; D ambiguous. V was cut by 3 bases and J by 0 bases, with 6 bases left in between. CDR1 is GTSNPN and CDR2 is SVGIG in the germline V gene (reference sequence). The CDR3 is made up of 12 amino acids. Here the CDR3 DNA reads TGTGCCTGGAGCCCAGACTCCTACGAGCAGTACTTC. Encoded protein: CAWSPDSYEQYF.

This rearrangement joins TRBV5-1 to TRBJ1-1; the D is unclear. The CDR3 totals 15 residues. CDR1 SGHRS and CDR2 YFSETQ come from the germline V gene. V shed 4 bases and J shed 0 bases, with 13 bases lying between them. In DNA, the CDR3 is TGCGCCAGCAGCCATGACGGAGCGCTGAACACTGAAGCTTTCTTT. Amino acids: CASSHDGALNTEAFF.

The chain recombines TRBV18 with TRBJ1-6; 7 bases agree with TRBD1. Germline V CDR1 and CDR2: KGHSH, LQKENI. With 3 bases clipped from V and 0 bases from J, the junction kept 8 bases outside the gene matches. The CDR3 is made up of 18 amino acids. The CDR3: CASSPYPQGSSYNSPLHF. For the CDR3, the DNA is TGTGCCAGCTCACCCTACCCACAGGGGAGCTCCTATAATTCACCCCTCCACTTT.

The chain uses TRBV5-4 and TRBJ2-5; 7 bases fit TRBD1. The CDR3 covers 17 residues. Germline loops: CDR1 SGHNT, CDR2 YYREEE (reference sequence). Trimming took 4 bases from V and 4 from J; bases not matched to a gene: 16. The CDR3 DNA follows: TGTGCCAGCAGCCAAGATTGGACAGGCCGGGCGGGAGAGACCCAGTACTTC. This encodes CASSQDWTGRAGETQYF.

This chain connects TRBV19 to TRBJ1-5; tentatively, D is TRBD1 (5 bases). The germline CDR1 and CDR2 sequences are LNHDA and SQIVND (reference sequence). V gave up 7 bases and J gave up 2 bases, with 15 bases separating them. The length of the CDR3 is 15 residues. CDR3 DNA: TGTGCCAGTAACTCTGTGGGGGGTGGCAATCAGCCCCAGCATTTT. This translates into CASNSVGGGNQPQHF.

Comments on this clone: The same CDR3 arises from other DNA sequences in this sample as well. The chain recombines TRBV11-2 with TRBJ2-5; tentative D call: TRBD2 (5 bases). Germline V lookup: CDR1 SGHAT, CDR2 FQNNGV. The CDR3 extends over 13 amino acids. Trimming stripped 2 bases from V and 5 bases from J, with 9 bases between. The CDR3 loop reads CASSLRGRETQYF. CDR3 nucleotide sequence: TGTGCCAGCAGCTTAAGAGGGCGGGAGACCCAGTACTTC.

The rearrangement links TRBV6-5 to TRBJ2-3, with D perhaps TRBD2 (5 bases). V was cut by 6 bases and J by 2 bases, with 15 bases left in between. This CDR3 contains 15 residues. Germline CDR1 is MNHEY and CDR2 is SVGAGI. The CDR3 nucleotides read TGTGCCAGCAGACTACGGACTTTCAACACAGATACGCAGTATTTT. Encoded protein: CASRLRTFNTDTQYF.

This chain links TRBV2 with TRBJ2-7; D is uncertain. The V gene's germline CDR1 is SNHLY and CDR2 FYNNEI. This CDR3 has 15 amino acids. Trimming stripped 3 bases from V and 1 base from J, with 13 bases between. The CDR3 DNA follows: TGTGCCAGCAGTGATGAGACTCGAAAGTCCTACGAGCAGTACTTC. Its translation: CASSDETRKSYEQYF.

The chain couples TRBV6-1 to TRBJ1-4; the D gene is possibly TRBD1 (5 bases). The CDR3 sequence is 12 residues long. CDR1 and CDR2 (germline): MNHNS, SASEGT. Deletions cut 5 bases from V and 7 bases from J, with 8 bases between. This CDR3 is CASSPQGEKLFF. CDR3 nucleotide sequence: TGTGCCAGCAGTCCCCAGGGTGAAAAACTGTTTTTT.

This clone was seen a few times. The V and J genes are TRBV11-2 and TRBJ2-7; 11 bases agree with TRBD1. V lost 6 bases, J lost 5 bases, and 3 bases stayed unmatched. This CDR3 spans 13 amino acids. Germline CDR1 reads SGHAT; CDR2 reads FQNNGV. CDR3 residues: CASRDRGLDEQYF. CDR3 nucleotides: TGTGCCAGCAGGGACAGGGGGCTGGACGAGCAGTACTTC.